This TCR beta chain was documented in a study of regulatory T cells in long-lasting Graves disease. Broader study findings: Under persistent disease, TRBV28, TRBJ1-2 and TRBJ2-5 were used preferentially.

iRepertoire HTBI primers and Arm-PCR of CDR3 regions built TCR beta libraries. Original data processing: Samples collectively showed some 65 TRBV and fewer than 15 TRBJ segments. TCRdb called the multiplex PCR reads again in MiXCR, with one record for every CDR3 protein. These V and J calls rely on TCRdb rather than the paper's analysis. The sample lists hundreds of thousands of distinct CDR3 sequences; around 21% were seen once. Time point noted: persistent/refractory GD, antithyroid drugs over 5 years with positive TRAb. PBMCs provided the RNA from which the TCR library was made. Under American Thyroid Association guidelines, Graves' disease was diagnosed. V shed 6 bases and J shed 14 bases, with 17 bases lying between them. Germline CDR1 is MNHEY and CDR2 is SMNVEV (reference sequence). The CDR3 length is 12 residues. As regards this clonotype: Antigen unknown.

The TCR was taken from a female donor with Graves disease. The chain joins TRBV27 to TRBJ2-1, with D possibly being TRBD2 (6 bases). The sample was peripheral blood mononuclear cells (PBMCs), taken when the disease was refractory, from a patient treated with antithyroid drugs. The CDR3 nucleotides read TGTGCCAGCAGACTAAGGGAGGTATGTGAGTTCTTC. Translating it yields CASRLREVCEFF.